This is a list of T cell receptor beta chains from one sample in a study of regulatory T cells in long-lasting Graves disease. MiXCR was run by TCRdb on the multiplex PCR reads, yielding one entry per CDR3 protein. The sample includes about 500,000 distinct CDR3 sequences, around 12% of them seen just once. This sample also belongs to another study, concerning T cells in Graves' hyperthyroidism and ophthalmopathy.

The sequencing used peripheral blood mononuclear cells (PBMCs), collected at new diagnosis, from a patient treated with antithyroid drugs. These receptors were collected from a woman aged 25 to 39 with Graves disease. Both conserved end residues are part of each CDR3. The order of the fields is V gene, D gene, clone size, J gene, CDR3 protein, CDR3 DNA. A D gene is named only where the DNA matches it firmly. Clone size is shown for a subset of rows, as once, few, many or a class of expanded clone.

>TRBV20-1|TRBD1|many|TRBJ2-7
CSANGQGQSYEQYF
TGCAGTGCCAACGGACAGGGTCAATCCTACGAGCAGTACTTC
>TRBV5-6|TRBD1|few|TRBJ2-1
CASSWGTGDEQFF
TGTGCCAGCAGCTGGGGGACAGGGGATGAGCAGTTCTTC
>TRBV12-3/TRBV12-4|-|many|TRBJ2-4
CASSLAQGTINIQYF
TGTGCCAGCAGTTTGGCCCAGGGAACGATAAACATTCAGTACTTC
>TRBV9|-|many|TRBJ2-2
CASSAGKGVFAGQNTGELFF
TGTGCCAGCAGCGCGGGGAAGGGGGTTTTCGCGGGACAGAACACCGGGGAGCTGTTTTTT
>TRBV6-2/TRBV6-3|TRBD1|-|TRBJ1-1
CASSYSDRAETEAFF
TGTGCCAGCAGTTACTCGGACAGGGCTGAAACTGAAGCTTTCTTT
>TRBV6-1|-|few|TRBJ2-2
CASSDSANTGELFF
TGTGCCAGCAGTGACAGCGCGAACACCGGGGAGCTGTTTTTT
>TRBV6-6|-|many|TRBJ2-7
CASSYSSSGNEQYF
TGTGCCAGCAGTTACTCGAGTTCAGGGAACGAGCAGTACTTC
>TRBV2|-|many|TRBJ1-1
CASSLDMNTEAFF
TGTGCCAGCAGTCTAGATATGAACACTGAAGCTTTCTTT
>TRBV6-4|-|many|TRBJ1-1
CASSYSGLENTEAFF
TGTGCCAGCAGTTACTCTGGACTTGAGAACACTGAAGCTTTCTTT
>TRBV6-2/TRBV6-3|TRBD1|once|TRBJ2-6
CASSAGQGYSGANVLTF
TGTGCCAGCAGCGCAGGACAGGGATACTCTGGGGCCAACGTCCTGACTTTC
>TRBV7-9|-|many|TRBJ2-1
CASSLASADRAFYNEQFF
TGTGCCAGCAGCTTAGCGAGTGCAGACAGAGCCTTTTACAATGAGCAGTTCTTC
>TRBV6-2/TRBV6-3|-|many|TRBJ1-1
CASSYSNFPQRTEAFF
TGTGCCAGCAGTTACTCGAATTTTCCCCAAAGGACTGAAGCTTTCTTT
>TRBV12-3/TRBV12-4|-|many|TRBJ2-7
CASSLRGDEQYF
TGTGCCAGCAGCTTGCGCGGAGACGAGCAGTACTTC
>TRBV7-9|-|many|TRBJ1-2
CASSSRQGPGNYGYTF
TGTGCCAGCAGCTCCCGCCAAGGCCCCGGTAACTATGGCTACACCTTC
>TRBV2|-|many|TRBJ1-2
CASSGERTLRPRRLYGYTF
TGTGCCAGCAGTGGGGAAAGGACGTTAAGACCCAGGCGACTCTATGGCTACACCTTC
>TRBV2|-|many|TRBJ2-7
CASSEALGYEQYF
TGTGCCAGCAGTGAAGCGCTGGGCTACGAGCAGTACTTC
>TRBV24-1|TRBD2|-|TRBJ2-1
CATSVAGAAYNEQFF
TGTGCCACCAGTGTGGCGGGAGCGGCTTACAATGAGCAGTTCTTC
>TRBV3-1|-|few|TRBJ1-3
CASSQTSATGGNTIYF
TGTGCCAGCAGCCAAACATCAGCGACAGGCGGAAACACCATATATTTT
>TRBV28|TRBD1|-|TRBJ2-3
CASSLYLGQGSSDTQYF
TGTGCCAGCAGTTTATACCTCGGACAGGGAAGCTCAGATACGCAGTATTTT
>TRBV14|TRBD2|many|TRBJ2-1
CASSQDAGAYNEQFF
TGTGCCAGCAGCCAAGATGCGGGAGCCTACAATGAGCAGTTCTTC
>TRBV19|-|few|TRBJ2-5
CASKFGAWETQYF
TGTGCCAGTAAATTCGGGGCGTGGGAGACCCAGTACTTC
>TRBV28|TRBD1|few|TRBJ1-2
CASSLTPGQGDYGYTF
TGTGCCAGCAGTTTAACTCCGGGACAGGGCGACTATGGCTACACCTTC
>TRBV3-1|-|few|TRBJ1-1
CASSQAEGGTEAFF
TGTGCCAGCAGCCAAGCCGAGGGGGGCACTGAAGCTTTCTTT
>TRBV11-2|-|many|TRBJ1-2
CASSPQTNYGYTF
TGTGCCAGCAGCCCACAAACTAACTATGGCTACACCTTC
>TRBV18|TRBD1|-|TRBJ2-7
CASSPRSGTGAYEQYF
TGTGCCAGCTCACCACGATCCGGGACAGGGGCGTATGAGCAGTACTTC
>TRBV4-1|-|-|TRBJ2-5
CASSHGLQGVEETQYF
TGCGCCAGCAGCCATGGCCTACAGGGTGTAGAAGAGACCCAGTACTTC
>TRBV7-2|-|many|TRBJ2-2
CASSFSRTSSGELFF
TGTGCCAGCAGCTTCAGTCGGACCTCCTCCGGGGAGCTGTTTTTT
>TRBV2|TRBD1|many|TRBJ1-3
CASRGTEYGNTIYF
TGTGCCAGCAGGGGGACAGAATATGGAAACACCATATATTTT
>TRBV5-1|TRBD1|many|TRBJ2-7
CASSAWTGHYEQYF
TGCGCCAGCAGCGCTTGGACAGGTCACTACGAGCAGTACTTC
>TRBV14|-|-|TRBJ1-1
CASSYVNTEAFF
TGTGCCAGCAGCTATGTAAACACTGAAGCTTTCTTT
>TRBV6-5|-|few|TRBJ2-5
CASSYSRGGGLSQETQYF
TGTGCCAGCAGTTACTCGAGAGGAGGGGGGCTATCCCAAGAGACCCAGTACTTC
>TRBV4-3|-|many|TRBJ2-5
CASSQNPLQGWETQYF
TGCGCCAGCAGCCAGAATCCACTCCAGGGGTGGGAGACCCAGTACTTC
>TRBV28|-|many|TRBJ1-5
CASSHHWTAAPGNQPQHF
TGTGCCAGCAGTCACCACTGGACAGCCGCTCCGGGCAATCAGCCCCAGCATTTT
>TRBV5-6|TRBD2|few|TRBJ2-5
CASSLRTSGSQTQYF
TGTGCCAGCAGCCTACGGACTAGCGGGAGTCAGACCCAGTACTTC
>TRBV28|TRBD1|many|TRBJ2-7
CASSTPGQSYEQYF
TGTGCCAGCAGCACCCCGGGACAGTCCTACGAGCAGTACTTC
>TRBV6-1|-|-|TRBJ2-4
CASSPRGATWEAKNIQYF
TGTGCCAGCAGTCCCCGCGGTGCCACATGGGAAGCCAAAAACATTCAGTACTTC
>TRBV7-9|TRBD1|many|TRBJ2-5
CASSYTGGPETQYF
TGTGCCAGCAGCTACACAGGGGGCCCAGAGACCCAGTACTTC
>TRBV27|-|few|TRBJ1-1
CASSSSGPYDTEAFF
TGTGCCAGCAGTTCCTCGGGCCCGTACGACACTGAAGCTTTCTTT
>TRBV19|-|many|TRBJ2-7
CASSPTGLGYEQYF
TGTGCCAGTAGTCCCACAGGGCTCGGCTACGAGCAGTACTTC
>TRBV20-1|TRBD2|many|TRBJ2-1
CSAAAGGRVFSYNEQFF
TGCAGTGCTGCAGCCGGCGGGAGGGTCTTTTCCTACAATGAGCAGTTCTTC
>TRBV2|TRBD2|many|TRBJ2-7
CASSELRGSHYEQYF
TGTGCCAGCAGTGAACTCCGCGGGAGCCACTACGAGCAGTACTTC
>TRBV6-1|TRBD2|-|TRBJ2-1
CAGGLAGGPGEQFF
TGTGCCGGAGGACTAGCGGGAGGGCCGGGAGAGCAGTTCTTC
>TRBV5-5|TRBD2|many|TRBJ2-1
CASSLSQREGYNEQFF
TGTGCCAGCAGCTTGTCGCAGCGGGAGGGCTACAATGAGCAGTTCTTC
>TRBV5-5|-|many|TRBJ1-2
CASSFAVSYGYTF
TGTGCCAGCAGCTTTGCAGTTTCCTATGGCTACACCTTC
>TRBV20-1|TRBD2|-|TRBJ2-5
CSALLNQAGDGEAQYF
TGCAGTGCGCTATTAAACCAAGCGGGAGATGGGGAGGCCCAGTACTTC
>TRBV7-2|TRBD1|many|TRBJ1-3
CASSRLQGATGNTIYF
TGTGCCAGCAGCCGTTTACAGGGGGCAACAGGAAACACCATATATTTT
>TRBV28|-|-|TRBJ2-2
CASSFLDSSSTGELFF
TGTGCCAGCAGTTTCCTGGACAGTTCAAGCACCGGGGAGCTGTTTTTT
>TRBV24-1|-|many|TRBJ1-2
CATSDSTGDYGYTF
TGTGCCACCAGTGACTCGACAGGTGACTATGGCTACACCTTC
>TRBV7-2|-|many|TRBJ2-5
CASSLDWRGTQYF
TGTGCCAGCAGCTTAGACTGGAGGGGGACCCAGTACTTC
>TRBV7-2|-|-|TRBJ2-2
CASSQHRELFF
TGTGCCAGCAGCCAACACCGGGAGCTGTTTTTT
>TRBV20-1|TRBD2|few|TRBJ2-3
CSAPTLAGGHDTQYF
TGCAGTGCTCCTACTCTAGCGGGAGGTCATGATACGCAGTATTTT